These 21 T cell receptor beta chains were all obtained from the same sample, sequenced in a study of regulatory T cells in long-lasting Graves disease. Time point in this sample: newly diagnosed GD, antithyroid drugs for less than 3 months. PBMC-derived RNA was used for the TCR library. Arm-PCR with iRepertoire HTBI primers amplified the CDR3 regions for these TCR beta libraries. TCRdb reprocessed the multiplex PCR reads with MiXCR, giving one entry per CDR3 protein. Of roughly 260,000 distinct CDR3 sequences in the sample, 18% are singletons; the top ten hold 14%. The same specimen was also included in a second study, on T cells in Graves' hyperthyroidism and ophthalmopathy.

The starting material was peripheral blood mononuclear cells (PBMCs), obtained at new diagnosis, from a patient treated with antithyroid drugs. The receptor set was obtained from a woman aged 25 to 39 with Graves disease.

The chain couples TRBV5-1 to TRBJ1-1; D gene uncertain. The CDR3 is 14 residues long. The germline CDR1 and CDR2 sequences are SGHRS and YFSETQ. The V gene lost 5 bases and the J gene lost 7 bases, with 18 bases spanning the gap. CDR3: CASSPQIKTSEAFF. As DNA, the CDR3 is TGCGCCAGCAGTCCTCAGATAAAAACAAGTGAAGCTTTCTTT.

Note on this clonotype: It differs at one base from a far larger clone, so likely a read error. This chain links TRBV7-3 with TRBJ2-5; D gene ambiguous. The germline gives CDR1 SGHTA, CDR2 FQGTGA. Trimming removed 6 bases at V and 9 bases at J, with 23 bases between. This CDR3 region has 15 residues. CDR3 nucleotide sequence: TGTGCCAGCAGTACGACACTGGGATCCGCAATGTCCCAGTACTTC. Its protein is CASSTTLGSAMSQYF.

The CDR3 bases are TGCAGTGCTAGTCGCGATGGGGGGGCCACAGATACGCAGTATTTT. Translated, it gives CSASRDGGATDTQYF. The genes are TRBV20-1 and TRBJ2-3; possibly TRBD2 for D (7 bases). Germline assignment: CDR1 DFQATT and CDR2 SNEGSKA (reference sequence). The CDR3 consists of 15 residues. Trimming stripped 3 bases from V and 2 bases from J, with 15 bases between.

This rearrangement joins TRBV20-1 to TRBJ1-1; D not certain. CDR1 and CDR2 (germline): DFQATT, SNEGSKA (reference sequence). V lost 3 bases and J lost 5, with 16 bases in between. The CDR3 runs 14 residues. In DNA form, the CDR3 reads TGCAGTGCTAGTTTCGGAGGCGTTGGGACTGAAGCTTTCTTT. It yields the protein CSASFGGVGTEAFF.

This clonotype was seen at least ten times. The CDR3 bases are TGTGCCAGCAGTTTCACAGGGGCTGGAAACACCATATATTTT. Translated: CASSFTGAGNTIYF. This sequence joins TRBV12-3 or TRBV12-4 and TRBJ1-3; TRBD1 agrees at 7 bases. V gave up 3 bases and J gave up 2 bases; unmatched junction bases: 1. The CDR3 runs 14 residues.

The chain is built from TRBV14 and TRBJ2-3; 8 bases map to TRBD1. From germline, CDR1 is SGHDN and CDR2 FVKESK. CDR3 length: 15 residues. Trimming removed 1 base from V and 2 bases from J; junction bases left unmatched: 2. CDR3 DNA sequence: TGTGCCAGCAGCCAAGGGACAGGGTTCACAGATACGCAGTATTTT. Translation gives CASSQGTGFTDTQYF. Based on the CDR3 plus reference TRBV14 and TRBJ2-3, the full variable domain is EAGVTQFPSHSVIEKGQTVTLRCDPISGHDNLYWYRRVMGKEIKFLLHFVKESKQDESGMPNNRFLAERTGGTYSTLKVQPAELEDSGVYFCASSQGTGFTDTQYFGPGTRLTVL.

This clonotype has only a few counts. The V gene is TRBV28, the J gene TRBJ1-4; TRBD1 agrees at 9 bases. The CDR3 has 15 residues. Germline V gene lookup returns CDR1 MDHEN and CDR2 SYDVKM. Unmatched junction bases numbered 7, after V lost 7 bases and J lost 4 bases. The CDR3 sequence is CASNPGQGGNEKLFF. DNA of the CDR3: TGTGCCAGCAACCCGGGACAGGGCGGTAATGAAAAACTGTTTTTT.

The table lists this clonotype with a count of one. This rearrangement joins TRBV4-2 to TRBJ1-4, with TRBD1 as a possible D gene (5 bases). The length of the CDR3 is 16 residues. Germline V gene data show CDR1 as LGHNA and CDR2 as YNFKEQ. V was shortened by 0 bases and J by 8 bases, with 16 bases between the two germline ends. The CDR3 sequence: CASSQDSRASLEKLFF. For the CDR3, the DNA is TGTGCCAGCAGCCAAGACTCCAGGGCGTCATTGGAAAAACTGTTTTTT.

The sample holds many counts of this clonotype. This chain links TRBV5-1 with TRBJ2-3, with TRBD2 matching over 9 bases. The CDR3 has 14 residues. Germline V gene data show CDR1 as SGHRS and CDR2 as YFSETQ. The V and J ends lost 7 bases and 2 bases, in that order; junction bases with no gene match: 5. The CDR3 sequence: CASGLAGITDTQYF. CDR3 in DNA: TGCGCCAGCGGGCTAGCGGGGATCACAGATACGCAGTATTTT.

Regarding this clonotype: This could be a read error, since a much larger clone is one nucleotide away. The rearrangement uses TRBV10-3 and TRBJ2-7; D is possibly TRBD1 (5 bases). The germline V and J ends were trimmed by 2 bases and 7 bases, with 9 bases remaining between them. This CDR3 comprises 12 residues. The germline CDR1 and CDR2 sequences are ENHRY and SYGVKD. The CDR3: CAISEHRNEQYF. The CDR3 DNA sequence: TGTGCCATCAGTGAGCACAGGAATGAGCAGTACTTC.

The V call is TRBV2, the J call TRBJ2-3; maybe TRBD1 (6 bases). The CDR3 loop spans 17 amino acids. V was shortened by 6 bases and J by 6 bases, with 25 bases between the two germline ends. Per germline, CDR1 SNHLY and CDR2 FYNNEI. The CDR3: CASRDGQPKVGGDTQYF. Here the CDR3 DNA reads TGTGCCAGCAGGGATGGACAGCCAAAGGTCGGCGGTGATACGCAGTATTTT.

This clonotype was detected ten times or more. The J gene is TRBJ1-2, the V gene TRBV6-1; D gene unclear. This CDR3 has 16 residues. Trimming left V 3 bases short and J 1 base short, with 15 bases between. Per the germline V gene, CDR1 is MNHNS and CDR2 is SASEGT. The CDR3 sequence is CASSEAGATINYGYTF. Here the CDR3 DNA reads TGTGCCAGCAGTGAGGCAGGAGCCACCATTAACTATGGCTACACCTTC.

The J gene is TRBJ1-2, the V gene TRBV27; unclear D gene. CDR1 MNHEY and CDR2 SMNVEV come from the germline V gene (reference sequence). The CDR3 consists of 13 residues. The V and J ends lost 2 bases and 8 bases respectively, with 12 bases between them. Here the CDR3 reads CASSLREGGGYTF. In nucleotides, the CDR3 is TGTGCCAGCAGTTTAAGGGAGGGAGGGGGCTACACCTTC.

With respect to this clonotype: A read error likely explains this, since a far larger clone differs by one base. Because the CDR3 is missing its conserved closing phenylalanine or tryptophan, this is likely a read error. The V gene is TRBV13, the J gene TRBJ2-7, with a tentative D call TRBD2 (7 bases). Germline V gives CDR1 PRHDT, CDR2 FYEKMQ (reference sequence). CDR3 length equals 15 residues. V lost 6 bases to trimming and J lost 5 bases, with 20 bases between them. The CDR3 region is CASSEAWGGAHEQYL. The CDR3 DNA follows: TGTGCCAGCAGTGAAGCGTGGGGGGGGGCCCACGAGCAGTACTTG.

The chain has TRBV9 and TRBJ1-1; D is unclear. Trimming pared 6 bases from V and 0 bases from J, leaving 12 bases between. CDR1 is SGDLS and CDR2 is YYNGEE in the germline V gene. There are 14 residues in the CDR3. DNA of the CDR3: TGTGCCAGCAAGAGGACCGATATGAACACTGAAGCTTTCTTT. Protein sequence: CASKRTDMNTEAFF.

This clonotype was counted a few times. Given a much more abundant clone one base away, this may be a read error. The chain combines TRBV7-3 with TRBJ1-6, with D perhaps matching TRBD1 (5 bases). The CDR3 contains 13 residues. CDR1 is SGHTA and CDR2 is FQGTGA in the germline V gene. CDR3 nucleotides: TGTGCCAGCAACTTAGGGGTGAATTCACCCCTCCACTTT. It specifies CASNLGVNSPLHF.

This clonotype showed up many times. The V and J genes are TRBV19 and TRBJ2-3; no firm D call. V lost 3 bases to trimming and J lost 5 bases, with 18 bases between them. The length of the CDR3 is 16 residues. Germline V gives CDR1 LNHDA, CDR2 SQIVND (reference sequence). The CDR3 region has the DNA TGTGCCAGTAGTATTCGGCCGCGAAGTGGTGGAGATACGCAGTATTTT. Its translation is CASSIRPRSGGDTQYF. Variable domain in full (rest from reference TRBV19 and TRBJ2-3): DGGITQSPKYLFRKEGQNVTLSCEQNLNHDAMYWYRQDPGQGLRLIYYSQIVNDFQKGDIAEGYSVSREKKESFPLTVTSAQKNPTAFYLCASSIRPRSGGDTQYFGPGTRLTVL.

This clonotype has a count of ten or more. This chain connects TRBV3-1 to TRBJ2-5; no clear D. The CDR3 is 13 amino acids. Germline CDR1 LGHDT, CDR2 YNNKEL (reference sequence). V shed 2 bases and J shed 4 bases, with 8 bases lying between them. Here the CDR3 DNA reads TGTGCCAGCAGCCAACGGCCAGGAGAGACCCAGTACTTC. Translation: CASSQRPGETQYF.

This clonotype occurred many times. The CDR3 sequence is CASSPGTGGSGYTF. The CDR3 DNA follows: TGTGCCAGCTCACCAGGGACAGGGGGATCTGGCTACACCTTC. This chain connects TRBV18 to TRBJ1-2; 11 bases are a match to TRBD1. The CDR3 is made up of 14 amino acids. The V segment lost 2 bases and the J segment 7 bases; nucleotides outside the gene matches: 3. Looked up from germline, CDR1 is KGHSH and CDR2 is LQKENI.

This clonotype has at least ten counts. The chain combines TRBV2 with TRBJ2-5; 8 nucleotides match TRBD2. Trimming removed 6 bases from V and 1 base from J; junction bases left unmatched: 4. The CDR3 covers 14 residues. Germline lookup yields CDR1 SNHLY and CDR2 FYNNEI. CDR3 nucleotides: TGTGCCAGCAGCCGACTAGCGAGCCAAGAGACCCAGTACTTC. Protein sequence: CASSRLASQETQYF.

This clonotype was found many times. This chain joins TRBV5-5 and TRBJ1-6; 8 bases are a match to TRBD1. Germline loops: CDR1 SGHKS, CDR2 YYEKEE (reference sequence). V shed 8 bases and J 13 bases; nucleotides not matched to a gene: 14. This CDR3 is built from 14 residues. Written as DNA, the CDR3 is TGTGCCAGTAGGACAGGGACCAGATTTGTGCCCCTCCACTTT. This translates into CASRTGTRFVPLHF.